This passage covers 25 T cell receptor beta chains from one sample sequenced in a study of Tregs in tolerant kidney transplant recipients. The nonmyeloablative bone marrow transplants came from related graft donors, with transient mixed chimerism. This table comes from immunoSEQ multiplex PCR, and its TCRdb copy is limited to in-frame clones, with some not included. The sample data list around 33,000 clones. Material: CD4+ T cells from blood (PBMCs), obtained 24 months after the transplant. These receptors were obtained from a human patient who received a combined kidney and bone marrow transplant. Among the T cells, some may be from the graft donor.

As to this clone: The CDR3 is cut off 3 residues early in the read; its end comes from the germline J gene. This chain links TRBV20-1 with TRBJ2-1; D might be TRBD2 (6 bases). The length of the CDR3 is 16 residues. V lost 4 bases, J lost 0 bases, and 16 bases lay in between. Germline values: CDR1 DFQATT, CDR2 SNEGSKA (reference sequence). CDR3 sequence: CSATPLLAASYNEQFF. The CDR3 DNA, read in part, is TGCAGTGCTACTCCTCTCTTAGCGGCCTCCTACAATGAG.

This CDR3 reads CASSSPSVPYGYTF. The CDR3 bases that were read are TGTGCCAGCAGCTCCCCCAGTGTACCCTATGGC. The chain couples TRBV11-2 to TRBJ1-2; D is unclear. The read ends 3 residues shy of where the CDR3 ends; the end is completed using the germline J gene. This CDR3 has 14 amino acids. Per germline, CDR1 SGHAT and CDR2 FQNNGV. Trimming took off 4 bases at V and 4 bases at J, with 13 bases between the two ends.

On this clone: The CDR3 goes on 3 residues after the read ends, and that part is filled in from the germline J gene. The V call is TRBV7-3, the J call TRBJ2-1; D is ambiguous. In germline, CDR1 is SGHTA, CDR2 FQGTGA. With 6 bases removed from V and 5 bases from J, the gap between germline ends came to 5 bases. The CDR3 has 11 residues. Incomplete CDR3 DNA: TGTGCCAGCAGTCTTGACAATGAG. It yields the protein CASSLDNE. The whole CDR3 is CASSLDNEQFF.

As concerns this clone: The observed sequence ends 3 residues before the CDR3 terminus, with the missing tail filled in from the germline J gene. The genes are TRBV19 and TRBJ1-5, with TRBD1 matching over 7 bases. CDR1 and CDR2 from the germline V gene are LNHDA and SQIVND (reference sequence). The V gene end was trimmed by 7 bases and the J gene end by 1 base; junction bases not matched to a gene: 10. This CDR3 region has 16 residues. The covered CDR3 bases are TGTGCCAGTAAAGGCCTTGAGGGGGCGAGCAATCAGCCC. The encoded protein is CASKGLEGASNQP. The entire CDR3 is CASKGLEGASNQPQHF.

About this clone itself: The read falls 3 residues short of the CDR3 end, and the missing part is taken from the germline J gene. The chain combines TRBV5-1 with TRBJ2-7; no clear D. V was pared by 5 bases and J by 0 bases, with 12 bases between. CDR1 SGHRS and CDR2 YFSETQ come from the germline V gene. There are 14 residues in the CDR3. The CDR3 spells CASRLGSGSYEQYF. The sequenced part of the CDR3 DNA is TGCGCCAGCAGGCTTGGATCGGGCTCCTACGAG.

Of note for this clone: The read ends 3 residues early relative to the CDR3; the germline J gene fills the gap. V is TRBV5-1 and J is TRBJ2-5; D might be TRBD1 (6 bases). V shed 4 bases and J shed 5 bases, with 15 bases lying between them. The CDR3 is made up of 14 amino acids. Germline V gene lookup returns CDR1 SGHRS and CDR2 YFSETQ. CDR3 in amino acids: CASSPQDSEETQYF. The CDR3 bases that were read are TGCGCCAGCAGCCCACAGGACAGTGAGGAGACC.

About this clone itself: The read is 3 residues too short to cover the CDR3 end, so that end is filled in from the germline J gene. The V gene is TRBV6-1, the J gene TRBJ2-6, with TRBD1 identical over 7 bases. Germline V gives CDR1 MNHNS, CDR2 SASEGT. V shed 3 bases and J 4 bases; nucleotides not matched to a gene: 0. The CDR3 is 14 amino acids. Partial CDR3 DNA: TGTGCCAGCAGTGAGACAGGGGGGGCCAACGTC. Translated: CASSETGGANV. The full CDR3 protein reads CASSETGGANVLTF.

On this clone: The DNA ends 3 residues before the CDR3 does, and the rest of the CDR3 is filled in from the germline J gene. The chain uses TRBV7-2 and TRBJ1-3; possible D gene TRBD1, 6 bases. In germline, CDR1 is SGHTA, CDR2 FQGNSA. Trimming pared 1 base from V and 4 bases from J, leaving 11 bases between. This CDR3 is built from 15 residues. The CDR3 loop is CASSLGQGSGNTIYF. The CDR3 bases that were read are TGTGCCAGCAGCTTAGGGCAGGGGTCAGGAAACACC.

Regarding this clone: The read ends 3 residues before the CDR3 terminus; that terminus is restored from the germline J gene. V usage is TRBV20-1 and J usage is TRBJ1-2; a possible D gene is TRBD1 (5 bases). Between the trimmed V and J ends, which lost 6 bases and 5 bases, there was a span of 22 bases. CDR3 length: 15 residues. The germline V gene encodes CDR1 DFQATT and CDR2 SNEGSKA (reference sequence). The sequenced CDR3 bases are TGCAGTGCACCACGGGGGGGGTCAGCTCTATATGGC. It yields the protein CSAPRGGSALYG. The CDR3 as a whole reads CSAPRGGSALYGYTF.

With regard to this clone: Coverage ceases 3 residues before the CDR3 finishes, and the germline J gene fills in the end. The chain uses TRBV9 and TRBJ1-3; D ambiguous. This CDR3 comprises 13 residues. V lost 6 bases, J lost 4 bases, and 11 bases lay in between. Germline values: CDR1 SGDLS, CDR2 YYNGEE. Incomplete CDR3 DNA: TGTGCCAGCACCTCGGGTTCAGGAAACACC. Translated, it gives CASTSGSGNT. The CDR3 reads in full as CASTSGSGNTIYF.

As for this clone: The CDR3 end lies 3 residues beyond the end of the read and is filled in from the germline J gene. The chain employs TRBV5-4 and TRBJ2-7, with D perhaps TRBD1 (6 bases). The CDR3 length is 14 residues. V gave up 4 bases and J gave up 1 base, with 12 bases separating them. CDR1 is SGHNT and CDR2 is YYREEE in the germline V gene (reference sequence). The CDR3 sequence is CASSGRDKSYEQYF. The sequenced CDR3 bases are TGTGCCAGCAGCGGCCGGGACAAATCCTACGAG.

The CDR3 loop reads CASQQGNEQYF. The sequenced part of the CDR3 DNA is TGTGCCAGCCAACAGGGAAACGAG. The V call is TRBV2, the J call TRBJ2-7, with D tentatively TRBD1 (6 bases). The read comes to an end 3 residues before the CDR3 does, leaving the germline J gene to fill in the end. V was shortened by 8 bases and J by 5 bases, with 10 bases between the two germline ends. The CDR3 covers 11 residues. The germline gives CDR1 SNHLY, CDR2 FYNNEI.

Details on this clone: The read ends 3 residues before the CDR3 terminus; that terminus is restored from the germline J gene. V gene TRBV7-8 combines with J gene TRBJ1-2; 8 positions match TRBD1. V shed 5 bases, J shed 7 bases, and the junction held 12 bases outside the gene matches. The CDR3 length is 15 residues. The germline gives CDR1 SGHVS, CDR2 FQNEAQ. CDR3 residues: CASSVAGGGSSGYTF. CDR3 DNA (partial): TGTGCCAGCAGCGTCGCAGGGGGCGGAAGCTCTGGC.

Turning to this clone: The CDR3 end lies 3 residues beyond the end of the read and is filled in from the germline J gene. This chain uses TRBV18 with TRBJ1-1; D unclear. The V end was cut by 3 bases, the J end by 3 bases, with 8 bases between. Germline lookup yields CDR1 KGHSH and CDR2 LQKENI. The CDR3 totals 13 residues. The CDR3 DNA, read in part, is TGTGCCAGCTCACCCCTCCCCGACACTGAA. It translates to CASSPLPDTE. The entire CDR3 sequence reads CASSPLPDTEAFF.

The CDR3 bases that were read are TGTGCCAGCAGCCGGACTAGCGGGGCCTACAATGAG. It encodes CASSRTSGAYNE. The full-length CDR3 reads as CASSRTSGAYNEQFF. This chain connects TRBV5-4 to TRBJ2-1; TRBD2 agrees at 12 bases. The CDR3 end lies 3 residues beyond the end of the read and is filled in from the germline J gene. Trimming removed 4 bases from V and 2 bases from J; junction bases left unmatched: 1. The CDR3 extends over 15 amino acids. CDR1 is SGHNT and CDR2 is YYREEE in the germline V gene (reference sequence).

As to this clone: The CDR3 end lies 3 residues beyond the end of the read and is filled in from the germline J gene. This chain joins TRBV19 and TRBJ1-6; unclear D gene. This CDR3 is 13 amino acids long. CDR1 LNHDA and CDR2 SQIVND come from the germline V gene (reference sequence). The CDR3: CASAQAGDRPLHF. The DNA read from the CDR3 is TGTGCCAGTGCCCAGGCAGGCGATAGGCCC.

To note about this clone: The CDR3 is cut off 3 residues early in the read; its end comes from the germline J gene. The chain has TRBV5-1 and TRBJ1-6, with TRBD1 matching 9 bases. CDR1 is SGHRS, CDR2 YFSETQ, per germline. This CDR3 is built from 14 residues. V lost 2 bases and J lost 9; bases outside the gene matches: 3. Incomplete CDR3 DNA: TGCGCCAGCAGCTTCCGGGACAGGGTTTCACCC. Its translation: CASSFRDRVSP. The full CDR3 protein is CASSFRDRVSPLHF.

With respect to this clone: Coverage ceases 3 residues before the CDR3 finishes, and the germline J gene fills in the end. The V gene is TRBV11-2, the J gene TRBJ2-4; a possible D gene is TRBD1 (6 bases). CDR1 is SGHAT, CDR2 FQNNGV, per germline. V was cut by 2 bases and J by 8 bases, with 13 bases left in between. The CDR3 length is 14 residues. The CDR3 DNA, read in part, is TGTGCCAGCAGCTTATCAGGGGTTAAGGACATT. This encodes CASSLSGVKDI. The CDR3 as a whole reads CASSLSGVKDIQYF.

Regarding this clone: The CDR3 end is not reached by the read, which stops 3 residues before it; the germline J gene fills it in. The rearrangement joins TRBV7-8 to TRBJ2-3; 10 bases align to TRBD1. The CDR3 runs 15 residues. Trimming removed 4 bases from V and 0 bases from J; junction bases left unmatched: 1. Germline V lookup: CDR1 SGHVS, CDR2 FQNEAQ. CDR3 residues: CASSSGQGSTDTQYF. CDR3 DNA, as far as it was read: TGTGCCAGCAGCTCGGGACAGGGGAGCACAGATACG.

Comment on this clone: The CDR3 is cut off 3 residues early in the read; its end comes from the germline J gene. The V gene is TRBV19, the J gene TRBJ1-5; perhaps TRBD1 as D (6 bases). Germline V gene lookup returns CDR1 LNHDA and CDR2 SQIVND (reference sequence). The CDR3 sequence is 16 residues long. V lost 0 bases to trimming and J lost 3 bases, with 12 bases between them. Incomplete CDR3 DNA: TGTGCCAGTAGTATAGATAGGGGACATAACAATCAGCCC. Its protein product is CASSIDRGHNNQP. The CDR3, in full, reads CASSIDRGHNNQPQHF.

This clone ranks as medium-sized in terms of frequency. From the germline J gene comes the end of the CDR3, since the read stops 3 residues before it. The chain employs TRBV12-3 or TRBV12-4 and TRBJ2-3; TRBD2 aligns across 14 bases. With V trimmed by 3 bases and J by 1 base, 9 bases remained unmatched. The CDR3 extends over 19 amino acids. CDR3 in amino acids: CASSFRLAGGPTGTDTQYF. Partial CDR3 DNA: TGTGCCAGCAGTTTCCGACTAGCGGGAGGGCCGACGGGCACAGATACG.

For this clone: The read ends 3 residues before the CDR3 terminus; that terminus is restored from the germline J gene. This chain uses TRBV20-1 with TRBJ2-7, with D uncertain. The CDR3 sequence is 11 residues long. Germline V gives CDR1 DFQATT, CDR2 SNEGSKA (reference sequence). Trimming stripped 4 bases from V and 4 bases from J, with 8 bases between. The CDR3 reads CSATKGYEQYF. CDR3 bases read: TGCAGTGCTACGAAAGGGTACGAG.

On this clone itself: The CDR3 end falls 3 residues outside the read, so it is completed with the germline J gene. This chain uses TRBV2 with TRBJ2-7; the match to TRBD1 covers 7 bases. Germline V gene data show CDR1 as SNHLY and CDR2 as FYNNEI. The CDR3 is 14 amino acids. V shed 4 bases, J shed 4 bases, and the junction held 7 bases outside the gene matches. The CDR3 bases that were read are TGTGCCAGCAGTGTGGAGACAGGGCAATACGAG. It is translated as CASSVETGQYE. The CDR3 reads in full as CASSVETGQYEQYF.

Turning to this clone: The read terminates 3 residues before the CDR3 end, so the remaining end is supplied by the germline J gene. V is TRBV2 and J is TRBJ2-5; 9 bases line up with TRBD2. Germline V gene lookup returns CDR1 SNHLY and CDR2 FYNNEI. Trimming took 8 bases from V and 2 from J; bases not matched to a gene: 6. CDR3 length: 14 amino acids. CDR3 in amino acids: CASRPTSGQETQYF. The CDR3 DNA, read in part, is TGTGCCAGCCGCCCTACTAGCGGGCAAGAGACC.

For this clone: From the germline J gene comes the end of the CDR3, since the read stops 3 residues before it. The chain joins TRBV5-1 to TRBJ1-2; 11 nucleotides align to TRBD1. Trimming cost V 4 bases and J 5 bases; bases outside gene matches: 13. The CDR3 is 17 amino acids. Germline CDR1 is SGHRS and CDR2 is YFSETQ. CDR3 DNA (partial): TGCGCCAGCAGCCCAGGACAGGGGGCTAGGTCTGGATATGGC. Amino acid sequence: CASSPGQGARSGYG. The entire CDR3 sequence reads CASSPGQGARSGYGYTF.